This T cell receptor (beta chain) was profiled in a study of blood T cell repertoires in COVID-19. Overall study context: Sites in the United States, Italy and Spain provided acute and convalescent COVID-19 samples. PBMCs, B-cell-depleted T cells, or T cells were the source of the cDNA or gDNA that made up the material.

Repertoires were generated with immunoSEQ multiplex PCR, while TCRdb's copy carries only in-frame clones and drops some. The data hold some 150,000 clones, with 65% to 90% observed a single time. After removal of 3 bases from V and 8 bases from J, the junction contained 17 bases not matched to a gene. The CDR3 is 17 residues long. CDR1 is SGHRS, CDR2 YFSETQ, per germline. The chain uses TRBV5-1 and TRBJ2-1, with 7 positions matching TRBD2. The sample comprised peripheral blood. This receptor was obtained from a man between 65 and 85 years old with acute or convalescent COVID-19. CDR3: CASSSSPGLTFTHEQFF. The CDR3 DNA reads as TGCGCCAGCAGCTCCTCCCCGGGACTAACCTTTACACATGAGCAGTTCTTC.